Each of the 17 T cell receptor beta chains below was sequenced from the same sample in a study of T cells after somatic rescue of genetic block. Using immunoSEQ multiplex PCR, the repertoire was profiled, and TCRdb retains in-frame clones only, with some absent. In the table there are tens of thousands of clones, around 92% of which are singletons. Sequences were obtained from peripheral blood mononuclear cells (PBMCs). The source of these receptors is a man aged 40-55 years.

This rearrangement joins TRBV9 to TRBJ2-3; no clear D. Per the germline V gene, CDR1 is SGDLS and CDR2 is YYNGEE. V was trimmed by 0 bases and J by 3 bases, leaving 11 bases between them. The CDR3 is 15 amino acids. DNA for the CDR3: TGTGCCAGCAGCGTAGGGTACCCTGGAACAGATACGCAGTATTTT. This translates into CASSVGYPGTDTQYF.

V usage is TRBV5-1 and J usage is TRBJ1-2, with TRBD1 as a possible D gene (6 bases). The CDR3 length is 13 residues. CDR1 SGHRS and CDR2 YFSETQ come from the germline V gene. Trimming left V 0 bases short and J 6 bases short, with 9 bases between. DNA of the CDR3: TGCGCCAGCAGCTTGGCACAGGGTGATGGCTACACCTTC. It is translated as CASSLAQGDGYTF. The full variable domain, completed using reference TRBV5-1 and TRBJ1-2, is KAGVTQTPRYLIKTRGQQVTLSCSPISGHRSVSWYQQTPGQGLQFLFEYFSETQRNKGNFPGRFSGRQFSNSRSEMNVSTLELGDSALYLCASSLAQGDGYTFGSGTRLTVV.

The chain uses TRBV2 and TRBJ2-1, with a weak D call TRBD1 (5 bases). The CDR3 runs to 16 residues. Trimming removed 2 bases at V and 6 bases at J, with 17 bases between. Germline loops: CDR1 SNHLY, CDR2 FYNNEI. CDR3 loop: CASSELQVGSFNEQFF. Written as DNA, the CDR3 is TGTGCCAGCAGTGAATTACAGGTGGGCAGCTTCAATGAGCAGTTCTTC.

In DNA form, the CDR3 reads TGTGCCAGCAGCTTGGTCCCTCCAGAACTGTTTTTT. As protein: CASSLVPPELFF. This chain links TRBV5-5 with TRBJ1-4, with unresolved D. CDR1 SGHKS and CDR2 YYEKEE come from the germline V gene (reference sequence). V lost 0 bases and J lost 12, with 9 bases in between. This CDR3 spans 12 amino acids.

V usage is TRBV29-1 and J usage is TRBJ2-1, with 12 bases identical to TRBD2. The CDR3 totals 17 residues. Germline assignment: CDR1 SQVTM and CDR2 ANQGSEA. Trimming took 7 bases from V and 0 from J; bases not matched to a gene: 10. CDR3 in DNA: TGCAGCGCCTCGGGCCTAGCGGGAGGGAGCTCCTACAATGAGCAGTTCTTC. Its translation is CSASGLAGGSSYNEQFF.

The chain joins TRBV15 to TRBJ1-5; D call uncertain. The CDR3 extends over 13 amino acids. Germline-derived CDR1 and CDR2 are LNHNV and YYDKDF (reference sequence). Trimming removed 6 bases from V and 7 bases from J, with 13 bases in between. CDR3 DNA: TGTGCCACCAGTCACGACGCAGACCAGCCCCAGCATTTT. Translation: CATSHDADQPQHF. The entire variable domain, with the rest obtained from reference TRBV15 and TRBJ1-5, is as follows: DAMVIQNPRYQVTQFGKPVTLSCSQTLNHNVMYWYQQKSSQAPKLLFHYYDKDFNNEADTPDNFQSRRPNTSFCFLDIRSPGLGDTAMYLCATSHDADQPQHFGDGTRLSIL.

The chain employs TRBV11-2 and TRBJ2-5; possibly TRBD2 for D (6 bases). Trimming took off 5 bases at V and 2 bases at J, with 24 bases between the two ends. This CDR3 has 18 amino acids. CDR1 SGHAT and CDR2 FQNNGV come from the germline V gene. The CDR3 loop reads CASSPGPRGRVIQETQYF. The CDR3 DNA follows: TGTGCCAGCAGCCCTGGGCCCCGGGGGAGAGTCATACAAGAGACCCAGTACTTC.

This CDR3 is CASSFLGGTEAFF. The CDR3 bases are TGTGCCAGCAGCTTCCTCGGGGGCACTGAAGCTTTCTTT. The genes are TRBV7-9 and TRBJ1-1; maybe TRBD1 (5 bases). Per germline, CDR1 SEHNR and CDR2 FQNEAQ (reference sequence). Trimming removed 3 bases at V and 4 bases at J, with 9 bases between. The CDR3 loop spans 13 amino acids.

The CDR3 sequence: CATSWDRESSEQFF. CDR3 DNA sequence: TGTGCCACCAGTTGGGACAGGGAAAGTAGTGAGCAGTTCTTC. The J gene is TRBJ2-1, the V gene TRBV15; 9 nucleotides align to TRBD1. The CDR3 covers 14 residues. V gave up 6 bases and J gave up 9 bases; unmatched junction bases: 9. The germline V gene has CDR1 LNHNV and CDR2 YYDKDF (reference sequence).

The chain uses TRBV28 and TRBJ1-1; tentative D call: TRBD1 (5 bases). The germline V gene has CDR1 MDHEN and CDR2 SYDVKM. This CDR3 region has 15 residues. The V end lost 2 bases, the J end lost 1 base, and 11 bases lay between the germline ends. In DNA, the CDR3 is TGTGCCAGCAGTTTACGAACCAGGGCGAACACTGAAGCTTTCTTT. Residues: CASSLRTRANTEAFF.

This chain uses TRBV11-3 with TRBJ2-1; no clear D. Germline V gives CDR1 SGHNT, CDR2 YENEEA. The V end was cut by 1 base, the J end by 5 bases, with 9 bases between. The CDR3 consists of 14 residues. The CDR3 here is CASSLVGEHNEQFF. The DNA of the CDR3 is TGTGCCAGCAGCTTAGTTGGCGAGCACAATGAGCAGTTCTTC. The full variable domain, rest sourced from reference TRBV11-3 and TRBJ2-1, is EAGVVQSPRYKIIEKKQPVAFWCNPISGHNTLYWYLQNLGQGPELLIRYENEEAVDDSQLPKDRFSAERLKGVDSTLKIQPAELGDSAVYLCASSLVGEHNEQFFGPGTRLTVL.

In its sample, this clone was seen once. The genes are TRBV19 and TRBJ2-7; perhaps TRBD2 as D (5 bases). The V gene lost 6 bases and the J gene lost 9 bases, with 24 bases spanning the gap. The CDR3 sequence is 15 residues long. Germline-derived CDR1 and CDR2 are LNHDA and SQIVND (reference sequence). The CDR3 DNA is TGTGCCAGTAGAAGAAGGGAGAGGTCGGATTCCGTGCAGTACTTC. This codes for CASRRRERSDSVQYF.

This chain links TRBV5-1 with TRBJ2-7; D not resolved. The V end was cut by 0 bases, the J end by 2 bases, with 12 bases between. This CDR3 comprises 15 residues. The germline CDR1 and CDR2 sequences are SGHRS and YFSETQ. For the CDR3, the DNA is TGCGCCAGCAGCTTGGGACGGCAGACCACCTACGAGCAGTACTTC. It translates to CASSLGRQTTYEQYF.

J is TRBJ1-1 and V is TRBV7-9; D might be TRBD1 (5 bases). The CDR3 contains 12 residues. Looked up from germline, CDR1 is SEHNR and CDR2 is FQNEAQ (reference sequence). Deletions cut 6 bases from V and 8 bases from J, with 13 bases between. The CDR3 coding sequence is TGTGCCAGCAGGGGGACTGTACCCGAAGCTTTCTTT. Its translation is CASRGTVPEAFF.

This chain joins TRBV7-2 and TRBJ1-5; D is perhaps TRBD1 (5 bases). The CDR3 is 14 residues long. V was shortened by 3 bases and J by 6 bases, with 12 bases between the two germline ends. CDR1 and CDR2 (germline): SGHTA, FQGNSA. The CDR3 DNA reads TGTGCCAGCAGCTTGAGAGGGGCTAGTCAGCCCCAGCATTTT. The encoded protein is CASSLRGASQPQHF.

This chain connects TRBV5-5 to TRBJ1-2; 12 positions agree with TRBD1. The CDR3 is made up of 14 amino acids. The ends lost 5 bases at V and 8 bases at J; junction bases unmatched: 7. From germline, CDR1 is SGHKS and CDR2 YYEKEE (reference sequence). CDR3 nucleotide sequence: TGTGCCAGCAGTACCGCCGGGACAGGGGGCGGCTACACCTTC. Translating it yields CASSTAGTGGGYTF.

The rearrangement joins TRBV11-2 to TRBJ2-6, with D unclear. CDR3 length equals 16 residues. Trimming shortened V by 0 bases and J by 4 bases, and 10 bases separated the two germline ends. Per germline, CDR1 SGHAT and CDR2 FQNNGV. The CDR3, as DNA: TGTGCCAGCAGCTTAGATAGGTACTCCGGGGCCAACGTCCTGACTTTC. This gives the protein CASSLDRYSGANVLTF.